The clone carrying this T cell receptor beta chain has a handful of counts. Antigen: not known. By 5'RACE with 10-nucleotide random UMIs, the cDNA was made. TCRdb processed the 5' RACE reads anew with MiXCR; each CDR3 protein has one entry. The sample lists over 35,000 distinct CDR3 sequences, 3% to 4.5% seen once, with around 2% in the top ten. This sample was included in a study of neurological immune-mediated disorders. General observations from the study: A possible signature was seen in one related-CDR3 cluster, into which phylogenetic grouping placed the repertoires of 18 of 34 multiple sclerosis patients. No link was found between any clinical or MRI feature and the multiple sclerosis repertoire cluster.

Libraries used 2 million unsorted PBMCs kept frozen in RNAlater. Germline lookup yields CDR1 DFQATT and CDR2 SNEGSKA (reference sequence). The V and J ends lost 6 bases and 12 bases, in that order; junction bases with no gene match: 14. The CDR3 has 13 amino acids. This TCR derives from a man younger than 40 with multiple sclerosis. The sequencing sample was made of PBMCs. This chain links TRBV20-1 with TRBJ1-2, with 9 bases aligning to TRBD1. In DNA form, the CDR3 reads TGCAGTGCCAAACCGGGACAGGGTGACAAACACACCTTC. Its protein is CSAKPGQGDKHTF.